This is a list of T cell receptor beta chains from one sample in a study of Graves' ophthalmopathy and Graves' hyperthyroidism. Each CDR3 protein gets one entry after TCRdb re-called the multiplex PCR reads with MiXCR. The sample gives approximately 540,000 distinct CDR3 sequences, less than 40% of which show up once; over 3.5% is in the top ten. The material sequenced was peripheral blood or thyroid tissue (not recorded which). Receptor source: an adult man with Graves' hyperthyroidism. Both conserved end residues are part of each CDR3. D genes are given only for firm matches. For some rows the clone size is stated as once, few or many, or as a class when expanded; others skip it.

CDR3: CATSDPRREQFF; DNA: TGTGCCACCAGTGATCCTCGACGTGAGCAGTTCTTC; D: NA; J: TRBJ2-1; size: few; V: TRBV24-1
CDR3: CATSRDSRADGYTF; DNA: TGTGCCACCAGCAGAGATTCCCGTGCCGATGGCTACACCTTC; D: NA; J: TRBJ1-2; size: NA; V: TRBV15
CDR3: CSAKTGVYETQYF; DNA: TGCAGTGCAAAAACAGGGGTTTATGAGACCCAGTACTTC; D: TRBD1; J: TRBJ2-5; size: many; V: TRBV20-1
CDR3: CASSHGTDYGYTF; DNA: TGTGCCAGCAGTCACGGGACAGACTATGGCTACACCTTC; D: TRBD1; J: TRBJ1-2; size: many; V: TRBV6-5
CDR3: CASSFARGRYYSNQPQHF; DNA: TGCGCCAGCAGCTTCGCCCGGGGGCGATATTATAGCAATCAGCCCCAGCATTTT; D: NA; J: TRBJ1-5; size: NA; V: TRBV5-1
CDR3: CASRGQGGEQYF; DNA: TGTGCCAGCAGAGGACAGGGAGGCGAGCAGTACTTC; D: TRBD1; J: TRBJ2-7; size: many; V: TRBV7-9
CDR3: CASRFGGLAFF; DNA: TGTGCCAGCAGGTTCGGAGGGTTAGCTTTCTTT; D: NA; J: TRBJ1-1; size: many; V: TRBV11-3
CDR3: CASTYSTMNTEAFF; DNA: TGTGCCAGCACATACAGTACCATGAACACTGAAGCTTTCTTT; D: NA; J: TRBJ1-1; size: many; V: TRBV2
CDR3: CASSRTGGASNQPQHF; DNA: TGTGCCAGCTCACGAACAGGGGGCGCGAGCAATCAGCCCCAGCATTTT; D: TRBD1; J: TRBJ1-5; size: NA; V: TRBV18
CDR3: CASSLAVVGVVNEQYF; DNA: TGTGCCAGCAGCTTAGCCGTAGTAGGGGTCGTAAACGAGCAGTACTTC; D: NA; J: TRBJ2-7; size: few; V: TRBV12-3/TRBV12-4
CDR3: CASSRDRGDGYTF; DNA: TGTGCCAGCAGCCGGGACAGGGGCGATGGCTACACCTTC; D: TRBD1; J: TRBJ1-2; size: few; V: TRBV2
CDR3: CASSLETSGVGELFF; DNA: TGTGCCAGCAGCTTGGAGACTAGCGGTGTCGGGGAGCTGTTTTTT; D: TRBD2; J: TRBJ2-2; size: many; V: TRBV5-4
CDR3: CASSPGQKDAEAFF; DNA: TGTGCCAGCAGCCCGGGACAGAAGGACGCTGAAGCTTTCTTT; D: TRBD1; J: TRBJ1-1; size: NA; V: TRBV5-1
CDR3: CSASPGTGSLGYTF; DNA: TGCAGTGCTAGTCCCGGGACAGGGTCTCTCGGCTACACCTTC; D: TRBD1; J: TRBJ1-2; size: many; V: TRBV20-1
CDR3: CASSKGDPYEQYF; DNA: TGTGCCAGCAGCAAGGGAGATCCCTACGAGCAGTACTTC; D: NA; J: TRBJ2-7; size: NA; V: TRBV11-2
CDR3: CASSKKGGSNYEQYF; DNA: TGTGCCAGCAGCAAAAAAGGGGGATCGAACTACGAGCAGTACTTC; D: NA; J: TRBJ2-7; size: NA; V: TRBV7-9
CDR3: CASSFSRGYTNEKLFF; DNA: TGTGCCAGCAGCTTTAGCAGGGGGTATACTAATGAAAAACTGTTTTTT; D: TRBD1; J: TRBJ1-4; size: many; V: TRBV7-8
CDR3: CASSSDRASGREETQYF; DNA: TGTGCCAGCAGCTCCGATCGGGCTAGCGGGAGGGAAGAGACCCAGTACTTC; D: TRBD2; J: TRBJ2-5; size: NA; V: TRBV7-2